Included here is one T cell receptor (beta chain) sequence, with context. This clone was seen only a few times. The target of this receptor is not known. No base quality information exists; no much larger clone differs at one position. The sample originates from a study of immune cell composition in non-small cell lung cancer (dated by TCRdb to about 2017). Background on the whole study: Histologic subtype was assigned using H&E plus p63, CK5, Napsin A and TTF-1 immunohistochemistry, mainly lung adenocarcinoma or squamous cell carcinoma. Supplementary cohort #1, some 10 lung adenocarcinoma cases, had paired tumour/lung TCR-beta sequencing and TIL populations generated to assess tumour reactivity. Using Adaptive Biotechnologies, the researchers ran TCR-beta sequencing on around 33 paired NSCLC tumour and non-adjacent lung specimens, along with some 25 tumour-only specimens. A few tumour specimens with TCR-beta data were rare histological subtypes and were excluded from the subtype comparisons.

What the authors observed across the whole study: Across 9 to 10 adenocarcinoma cases, TIL tumour reactivity correlated strongly with maximal tumour-associated clone frequency but not with overall clonality. Nearly half of NSCLC cases had tumour-associated clones >0.5%, with around 80% of squamous carcinomas showing such clones compared with more than 25% of adenocarcinomas. Only about 9 cases were included in the reactivity cohort, and sequence sharing between tumour-reactive clones and the dominant in vivo tumour-associated clones was not shown. Lung squamous cell carcinoma tumours had significantly higher Top 10 clone scores and productive clonality than lung adenocarcinoma tumours. No significant correlation was found between smoking pack-years and tumour TCR-beta clonality.

A two-step multiplex PCR amplified TCR-beta CDR3 regions from genomic DNA, and the second step of the PCR added Illumina-compatible adaptors. As a commercial immunoSEQ service, TCR-beta immunosequencing was carried out on an Illumina platform. The published analysis was carried out like this. Two measures summarised the repertoires: productive clonality, and Top 10 Clones, meaning the percentage of T-cell templates coming from the ten most frequent sequences. Productive clonality ranged from 0 to 1, with 1 indicating a monoclonal population. Tumour-associated clones were defined as sequences comprising at least 0.1% of tumour T-cell templates but absent from matched non-adjacent lung, identified via log10 scatter plots. Two-group comparisons used Student's t-tests, stages used ANOVA, and relationships used linear regression, analysed in GraphPad Prism7 and R. Sourced from immuneACCESS, this table was stored by TCRdb with only in-frame sequences that have V and J called. A share of the clones is absent; for the studies checked, an unresolved V gene accounts for under half, and the remainder has no known explanation. V, J and clone size reflect that table, while D and trimming were determined from the DNA. In this sample the table shows roughly 1,700 clones, roughly 80% of which occur a single time. Roughly 9.9% of the sample belongs to the ten largest clones.

The trim is 1 base for V and 5 bases for J, with a gap of 9 bases between the germline ends. From the cysteine up to the phenylalanine, the CDR3 has a length of 13 residues. Only the CDR3 DNA is retained, 39 bases long and in frame from the first base. CDR1 is given as MNHEY and CDR2 as SMNVEV, both from the germline V gene (reference sequence). From frozen aliquots of unsorted single-cell suspensions, genomic DNA was isolated using the QIAamp DNA kit. Tumour samples were surgically resected non-small cell lung cancer tissue. Tissues were received within 2 hours of resection and were immediately processed into single-cell suspensions. Tissue was broken up mechanically, digested enzymatically with DNase I, collagenase I and hyaluronidase for under 35 minutes at 37 degrees C, and then filtered and RBC-lysed.

The sample was lung tumor tissue. The receptor was isolated from a human donor with non-small cell lung cancer. The rearrangement combines TRBV27 with TRBJ2-7; TRBD1 is possibly the D segment (6 matching bases). At the DNA level, the sequence is TGTGCCAGCAGTTTATTCAGGACAGACGAGCAGTACTTC. It translates to CASSLFRTDEQYF.